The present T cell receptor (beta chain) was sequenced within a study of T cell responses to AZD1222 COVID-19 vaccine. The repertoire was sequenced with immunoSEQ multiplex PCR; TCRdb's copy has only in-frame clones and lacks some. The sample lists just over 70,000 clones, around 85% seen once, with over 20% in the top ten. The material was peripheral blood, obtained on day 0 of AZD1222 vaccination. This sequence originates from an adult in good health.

CDR3 loop: CASSAHSDAGELFF. Here the CDR3 DNA reads TGTGCCAGCAGTGCCCATAGTGATGCCGGGGAGCTGTTTTTT. The chain uses TRBV25-1 and TRBJ2-2; D is unresolved. The CDR3 has 14 amino acids. From germline, CDR1 is MGHDK and CDR2 SYGVNS. Trimming removed 4 bases from V and 6 bases from J, with 12 bases in between.